This T cell receptor (beta chain) comes out of a study of T cells in Graves' hyperthyroidism and ophthalmopathy. Trimming took off 4 bases at V and 7 bases at J, with 14 bases between the two ends. Germline V gives CDR1 SGHTA, CDR2 FQGTGA. This CDR3 contains 15 residues. RNA transcripts served as the template for amplifying TCR beta CDR3 regions. HTBI primers drove first-round RT-PCR of the TCR CDR3. One entry per CDR3 protein, called by TCRdb with MiXCR from the multiplex PCR reads. The sample consists of roughly 360,000 distinct CDR3 sequences, approximately 15% of them appearing once. This TCR was recovered from a man aged 30-40 years with Graves' hyperthyroidism that later progressed to Graves' ophthalmopathy. This sequence joins TRBV7-3 and TRBJ1-6, with D possibly TRBD1 on 5 matching bases. Sequencing input: blood. The CDR3 spells CASSSHGGGNSPLHF. CDR3 bases: TGTGCCAGCAGCTCCCACGGGGGGGGGAATTCACCCCTCCACTTT.